Here is one T cell receptor (beta chain) with its context. This sample was included in a study of blood T cell repertoires in COVID-19. Overall study: From the United States, Italy and Spain came samples of acute and convalescent COVID-19. T cells, B-cell-depleted T cells, or PBMCs supplied cDNA or gDNA.

In the study's own analysis: Amplification of reference gene primers provided the estimated nucleated cell counts. Sequencing was performed with immunoSEQ multiplex PCR; in TCRdb, only in-frame clones are kept and a portion is missing. The DNA gave D and trimming, while V, J and clone size come from that table. The profile covers under 200,000 clones, with nearly 85% appearing a single time and 4.5% to 6.5% taken by the ten largest. This receptor was obtained from a woman in her 30s with acute or convalescent COVID-19. Sequencing input: peripheral blood.

CDR3: CASSLQSQGGKTQYF. DNA for the CDR3: TGTGCCAGCAGCTTGCAGAGTCAGGGCGGAAAGACCCAGTACTTC. V gene TRBV5-4 combines with J gene TRBJ2-5, with D possibly being TRBD1 (5 bases). Trimming took off 1 base at V and 6 bases at J, with 16 bases between the two ends. Germline V gene data show CDR1 as SGHNT and CDR2 as YYREEE (reference sequence). The CDR3 has 15 residues.